This T cell receptor beta chain was sequenced in a study of T cells after yellow fever vaccination. General study results and limits: Clones that expanded after primary vaccination mostly reappeared after the booster (just under 98% CD4, approximately 89% CD8). The bulk population could contribute abundant contaminating clonotypes to FACS-sorted repertoires. It was the secondary response that reached its peak faster, day 5 versus 15, but it was weaker.

By 5'RACE template switching, TCR cDNA was produced, with a universal primer site and UMIs added in the process. MiXCR was run by TCRdb on the 5' RACE reads, yielding one entry per CDR3 protein. The sample lists around 300,000 distinct CDR3 sequences, approximately 4% occurring once. This clonotype was seen many times. Its antigen remains unknown. The ends were cut back, 0 bases at V and 4 bases at J, with 8 bases in the middle. The CDR3 loop spans 14 amino acids. The V gene's germline CDR1 is MNHNY and CDR2 SVGAGI (reference sequence). The receptor was isolated from a man aged 18 to 30 who received the YFV17D yellow fever vaccine. This rearrangement joins TRBV6-6 to TRBJ2-3, with D perhaps TRBD1 or TRBD2 (6 bases each). Sample: PBMCs, taken 5 days after the yellow fever booster vaccination. The CDR3 region has the DNA TGTGCCAGCAGTTACTCGGGGGGCGCAGATACGCAGTATTTT. It specifies CASSYSGGADTQYF.